Following are 13 T cell receptor gamma chains from one sample sequenced in a study of γδ T cells in repeated Plasmodium falciparum infection. TCRdb reprocessed the multiplex PCR reads using CATT. The sample lists around 14,000 gamma-chain clones; under 2% were seen once. Gammadelta T cells were flow-sorted from PBMC into Vgamma9/Vdelta2+ and Vdelta2-negative populations for bulk analysis. The specimen sequenced was gamma-delta T cells from blood. These receptors were obtained from a pool of human donors (malaria-infected and uninfected, not separated).

This clone was recorded many times. The protein TCRdb gives is from a much larger clone and does not agree with this DNA's translation at residue 13, likely a read error; the protein shown here comes from the DNA. The rearrangement joins TRGV9 to TRGJP. This CDR3 comprises 17 residues. Looked up from germline, CDR1 is GITISATS and CDR2 is ISYDGTV (reference sequence). The CDR3 bases are TGTGCCTTGTGGGAGGTGAATAAAGAGTTGGGCAAAAGAATCAAGGTATTT. Residues: CALWEVNKELGKRIKVF.

This clone was found a few times. TCRdb's protein for this DNA is that of a much larger clone and differs from the translation at residue 2, likely a read error; the protein shown is the DNA translation. The J gene is TRGJP2, the V gene TRGV9. TCRdb offers no J gene call, so here the DNA was matched to germline to obtain one. This CDR3 contains 15 residues. Germline V gives CDR1 GITISATS, CDR2 ISYDGTV (reference sequence). CDR3 amino acids: CTLWEEKRNDWIKTF. CDR3 nucleotides: TGTACCTTGTGGGAGGAAAAACGTAATGATTGGATCAAGACGTTT.

This clone was recorded at least ten times. A far larger clone lies a single base away; this is likely a read error. This specimen includes other DNA sequences encoding the same CDR3. The chain recombines TRGV4 with TRGJP1. Germline-derived CDR1 and CDR2 are EGSTGY and YDSYTSSV. With V trimmed by 1 base and J by 3 bases, 14 bases remained unmatched. The CDR3 extends over 18 amino acids. The CDR3 protein is CATWDGTPLMATGWFKIF. The CDR3 DNA reads TGTGCCACCTGGGATGGTACTCCCTTAATGGCCACTGGTTGGTTCAAGATATTT.

This clone was detected ten times or more. The protein that TCRdb holds for this DNA derives from a much larger clone and differs from the translated DNA at residue 3, which likely indicates a read error; the protein shown here is translated from the DNA. The chain joins TRGV9 to TRGJ1 or TRGJ2. The J gene, missing from TCRdb, was assigned here through DNA to germline matching. The germline V gene has CDR1 GITISATS and CDR2 ISYDGTV (reference sequence). This CDR3 is built from 11 residues. This CDR3 is CASWEVPKKLF. In nucleotides, the CDR3 is TGTGCCTCGTGGGAGGTACCTAAGAAACTCTTT.

Worth noting for this clone: A read error is the likely source, as a far larger clone sits one nucleotide away. Other DNA variants within this sample encode the same CDR3. V usage is TRGV9 and J usage is TRGJP1. The J gene comes from matching the DNA to germline here; TCRdb lacks it. CDR1 is GITISATS and CDR2 is ISYDGTV in the germline V gene (reference sequence). The CDR3 consists of 17 residues. CDR3 sequence: CALWIKFPHTTGWFKIF. CDR3 coding DNA: TGTGCCTTGTGGATCAAATTCCCTCATACCACTGGCTGGTTCAAGATATTT.

Concerning this clone: The amino acid sequence in TCRdb belongs to a much larger clone and departs from this DNA's translation at residue 4, likely a sequencing read error; the sequence shown is translated from the DNA. The chain has TRGV9 and TRGJ1 or TRGJ2. Assignment of the J gene here rests on matching the DNA to germline, because TCRdb gives none. Trimming removed 7 bases from V and 11 bases from J; junction bases left unmatched: 11. The germline gives CDR1 GITISATS, CDR2 ISYDGTV (reference sequence). CDR3 length equals 11 residues. CDR3 protein: CALCELFQKLF. CDR3 nucleotide sequence: TGTGCCTTGTGTGAGCTTTTCCAGAAACTCTTT.

A remark on this clone: The mismatch at residue 10 between this DNA's translation and the TCRdb protein of a much larger clone likely reflects a read error; the protein shown is translated from the DNA. Other DNA sequences from this sample encode an identical CDR3 as well. V is TRGV9 and J is TRGJP. This CDR3 is built from 15 residues. The V gene's germline CDR1 is GITISATS and CDR2 ISYDGTV (reference sequence). CDR3: CALWEVLLGNKIKVF. The DNA of the CDR3 is TGTGCCTTGTGGGAGGTGCTATTGGGCAACAAAATCAAGGTATTT.

In its sample, this clone was seen many times. The protein in TCRdb stems from a much larger clone and differs at residue 5 from this DNA's translation, likely a read error; here the protein is translated from the DNA. In DNA, the CDR3 is TGTGCCACCTGGGGTGGGCGATCGAAACTCTTT. It is translated as CATWGGRSKLF. The chain joins TRGV4 to TRGJ1 or TRGJ2. The CDR3 covers 11 residues. CDR1 and CDR2 from the germline V gene are EGSTGY and YDSYTSSV.

By its share, this clone is medium-sized. The genes are TRGV3 and TRGJ1 or TRGJ2. J gave up 5 bases and V 3 bases, and 7 bases lay outside the gene matches. Germline V lookup: CDR1 VTNTFY, CDR2 YDVSTARD (reference sequence). This CDR3 has 13 residues. Written as DNA, the CDR3 is TGTGCCACCTGGGACGGACTTCATTATAAGAAACTCTTT. Amino acids: CATWDGLHYKKLF.

At least ten counts were recorded for this clone. TCRdb's listed protein matches a much larger clone and diverges from this DNA's translation at residue 5, likely through a read error; the protein shown comes from the DNA. This chain uses TRGV5 with TRGJP2. Here the J gene was assigned by germline matching of the DNA, as TCRdb has none. The CDR3 is 15 residues long. Germline assignment: CDR1 VINAFY and CDR2 YDVSNSKD. V shed 5 bases and J 3 bases; nucleotides not matched to a gene: 9. The CDR3, as DNA: TGTGCCACCTGGGGCAGTTCACGTAGTGATTGGATCAAGACGTTT. Amino acids: CATWGSSRSDWIKTF.

In this sample, this clone turned up a few times. The TCRdb protein, from a much larger clone, departs from this DNA's translation at residue 6, likely by read error; the protein shown derives from the DNA. This chain connects TRGV9 to TRGJP. Here the J gene came from matching the DNA to germline, since TCRdb omits it. The ends lost 3 bases at V and 6 bases at J; junction bases unmatched: 8. CDR3 length: 17 residues. The germline V gene encodes CDR1 GITISATS and CDR2 ISYDGTV (reference sequence). CDR3 sequence (DNA): TGTGCCTTGTGGGAGAACGAACCAGAGTTGGGCAAAAAAATCAAGGTATTT. Translating it yields CALWENEPELGKKIKVF.

There are many counts of this clone. The chain couples TRGV9 to TRGJP. No J gene was available from TCRdb, and it was assigned here by a germline match of the DNA. With V trimmed by 0 bases and J by 11 bases, 13 bases remained unmatched. The germline V gene has CDR1 GITISATS and CDR2 ISYDGTV (reference sequence). The CDR3 runs to 18 residues. Here the CDR3 DNA reads TGTGCCTTGTGGGAGGTGTTTAGACAGCAGCTGGGCAAAAAAATCAAGGTATTT. It yields the protein CALWEVFRQQLGKKIKVF.

This clone was detected a few times. This likely stems from a read error, as it lies one base from a far larger clone. Other DNA sequences in the sample encode the same CDR3. The J gene is uncalled and the V gene is TRGV9. From germline, CDR1 is GITISATS and CDR2 ISYDGTV (reference sequence). The CDR3 runs 18 residues. DNA for the CDR3: TGTGCCTTGTGGGACCTACCTGGGGGGGAGTTGGGCAAAAAAATCAAAGTATTT. This gives the protein CALWDLPGGELGKKIKVF.